A single sample gave rise to the 30 T cell receptor beta chains below, sequenced in a study of early T cells in non-severe SARS-CoV-2 infection. Via MiXCR, TCRdb re-called the 5' RACE reads, giving one row per CDR3 protein. This sample has about 52,000 distinct CDR3 sequences, with roughly 9.6% found just once. The sample was whole blood. These receptors were obtained from an adult who was a healthcare worker with PCR-confirmed SARS-CoV-2 infection or an uninfected control (not recorded which).

This clonotype was observed a few times. Compared with germline, one end of the junction differs, possibly owing to a read error. The chain is built from TRBV11-2 and TRBJ2-7; D is perhaps TRBD2 (5 bases). The CDR3 has 12 residues. From germline, CDR1 is SGHAT and CDR2 FQNNGV. CDR3 in amino acids: CVSSLGTSEQYF. The CDR3 coding sequence is TGTGTCAGCAGCTTAGGAACTAGCGAGCAGTACTTC.

This clonotype was seen many times. The chain carries TRBV12-3 or TRBV12-4 and TRBJ2-3; D gene ambiguous. The CDR3 is 13 amino acids. V lost 5 bases and J lost 1, with 7 bases in between. The CDR3 is CASSLRGTDTQYF. CDR3 in DNA: TGTGCCAGCAGTCTCAGAGGCACAGATACGCAGTATTTT.

This clonotype was detected many times. The gene calls are TRBV29-1 and TRBJ2-5; either TRBD1 or TRBD2 may supply D (6 bases each). Germline assignment: CDR1 SQVTM and CDR2 ANQGSEA. This CDR3 spans 13 amino acids. V was clipped by 3 bases and J by 4 bases, with 12 bases between them. The CDR3 sequence: CSVEGGRRETQYF. The CDR3 coding sequence is TGCAGCGTTGAGGGGGGCCGTCGAGAGACCCAGTACTTC. Combining the CDR3 with reference TRBV29-1 and TRBJ2-5 gives the whole variable domain SAVISQKPSRDICQRGTSLTIQCQVDSQVTMMFWYRQQPGQSLTLIATANQGSEATYESGFVIDKFPISRPNLTFSTLTVSNMSPEDSSIYLCSVEGGRRETQYFGPGTRLLVL.

This clonotype was recorded many times. The chain has TRBV7-9 and TRBJ2-4; 11 positions agree with TRBD2. The germline V gene has CDR1 SEHNR and CDR2 FQNEAQ (reference sequence). The CDR3 extends over 13 amino acids. The trim removed 5 bases at V and 11 bases at J, leaving 5 bases unmatched. CDR3 sequence: CASSTTGLAVQYF. Here the CDR3 DNA reads TGTGCCAGCAGCACGACGGGACTAGCGGTTCAGTACTTC.

Concerning this clonotype itself: A clone one base away is much larger, so this may be a read error. This CDR3 is missing its conserved last phenylalanine or tryptophan, likely due to a read error. The genes are TRBV7-2 and TRBJ2-1; 7 nucleotides line up with TRBD1. V shed 4 bases, J shed 3 bases, and the junction held 6 bases outside the gene matches. In germline, CDR1 is SGHTA, CDR2 FQGNSA. The CDR3 totals 15 residues. The CDR3 sequence: CASSSEGAGYNEQFL. In DNA, the CDR3 is TGTGCCAGCAGCTCAGAGGGGGCGGGCTACAATGAGCAGTTCTTG.

V gene TRBV29-1 combines with J gene TRBJ2-5; perhaps TRBD2 as D (5 bases). V lost 0 bases and J lost 6, with 8 bases in between. CDR1 is SQVTM and CDR2 is ANQGSEA in the germline V gene. CDR3 length equals 12 residues. The CDR3 region is CSVEEGRQTQYF. DNA of the CDR3: TGCAGCGTTGAAGAGGGGAGACAGACCCAGTACTTC. Using reference TRBV29-1 and TRBJ2-5 for the parts outside the CDR3, the full variable domain is SAVISQKPSRDICQRGTSLTIQCQVDSQVTMMFWYRQQPGQSLTLIATANQGSEATYESGFVIDKFPISRPNLTFSTLTVSNMSPEDSSIYLCSVEEGRQTQYFGPGTRLLVL.

The chain recombines TRBV10-3 with TRBJ2-7; D may correspond to TRBD1 or TRBD2 (5 bases each). Germline CDR1 ENHRY, CDR2 SYGVKD. This CDR3 region has 12 residues. Trimming shortened V by 6 bases and J by 10 bases, and 16 bases separated the two germline ends. Written as DNA, the CDR3 is TGTGCCATCAGAACCGGGGCTTTAGAACAGTACTTC. This codes for CAIRTGALEQYF.

The CDR3 protein is CASSSAHEQYF. CDR3 DNA sequence: TGTGCCAGCAGTTCGGCGCACGAGCAGTACTTC. The chain is built from TRBV28 and TRBJ2-7; D remains unclear. The CDR3 covers 11 residues. Trimming shortened V by 4 bases and J by 5 bases, and 6 bases separated the two germline ends. CDR1 and CDR2 (germline): MDHEN, SYDVKM. Together with reference TRBV28 and TRBJ2-7, the CDR3 gives the full variable domain: DVKVTQSSRYLVKRTGEKVFLECVQDMDHENMFWYRQDPGLGLRLIYFSYDVKMKEKGDIPEGYSVSREKKERFSLILESASTNQTSMYLCASSSAHEQYFGPGTRLTVT.

This clonotype was counted ten times or more. CDR3 in DNA: TGTGCCAGCAGAAATGGACGGGTGAGCTACGACTACACCTTC. It is translated as CASRNGRVSYDYTF. The V and J genes are TRBV2 and TRBJ1-2; no firm D call. The V and J ends lost 6 bases and 10 bases respectively, with 21 bases between them. The CDR3 loop spans 14 amino acids. Germline CDR1 SNHLY, CDR2 FYNNEI. Combining the CDR3 with reference TRBV2 and TRBJ1-2 gives the whole variable domain EPEVTQTPSHQVTQMGQEVILRCVPISNHLYFYWYRQILGQKVEFLVSFYNNEISEKSEIFDDQFSVERPDGSNFTLKIRSTKLEDSAMYFCASRNGRVSYDYTFGSGTRLTVV.

This clonotype occurred a few times. The chain couples TRBV18 to TRBJ2-4, with TRBD1 matching over 8 bases. This CDR3 contains 16 residues. CDR1 is KGHSH and CDR2 is LQKENI in the germline V gene. The V segment lost 3 bases and the J segment 1 base; nucleotides outside the gene matches: 5. CDR3 nucleotide sequence: TGTGCCAGCTCACCGCAGGGGGCTGCTGCCAAAAACATTCAGTACTTC. It specifies CASSPQGAAAKNIQYF.

V is TRBV7-3 and J is TRBJ2-2; no clear D gene. Germline-derived CDR1 and CDR2 are SGHTA and FQGTGA. V gave up 1 base and J gave up 8 bases, with 5 bases separating them. CDR3 size: 12 residues. The CDR3 DNA is TGTGCCAGCAGCTTAAACCTTGGGGAGCTGTTTTTT. The encoded protein is CASSLNLGELFF. The entire variable domain, with the rest obtained from reference TRBV7-3 and TRBJ2-2, is as follows: GAGVSQTPSNKVTEKGKYVELRCDPISGHTALYWYRQSLGQGPEFLIYFQGTGAADDSGLPNDRFFAVRPEGSVSTLKIQRTERGDSAVYLCASSLNLGELFFGEGSRLTVL.

There are many counts of this clonotype. The chain has TRBV7-9 and TRBJ2-1; 12 bases are shared with TRBD2. The ends lost 11 bases at V and 4 bases at J; junction bases unmatched: 6. The CDR3 has 14 residues. The V gene's germline CDR1 is SEHNR and CDR2 FQNEAQ (reference sequence). The CDR3 bases are TGTGCCGCAACTAGCGGGGGGATGTACAATGAGCAGTTCTTC. It encodes CAATSGGMYNEQFF.

J is TRBJ2-7 and V is TRBV5-1; D perhaps matches TRBD1 (7 bases). The CDR3 extends over 15 amino acids. Germline V gives CDR1 SGHRS, CDR2 YFSETQ. V gave up 4 bases and J gave up 4 bases, with 18 bases separating them. CDR3: CASSLGGTERYEQYF. The CDR3 bases are TGCGCCAGCAGCCTTGGGGGGACAGAACGTTACGAGCAGTACTTC.

This sequence joins TRBV7-9 and TRBJ1-2; perhaps TRBD1 as D (5 bases). This CDR3 contains 15 residues. CDR1 and CDR2 (germline): SEHNR, FQNEAQ (reference sequence). Trimming stripped 1 base from V and 7 bases from J, with 16 bases between. Here the CDR3 DNA reads TGTGCCAGCAGCTTAGGGCAGGGATTCTCCCGTGGCTACACCTTC. Amino acid sequence: CASSLGQGFSRGYTF.

The sample holds many counts of this clonotype. The J gene is TRBJ2-3, the V gene TRBV12-3 or TRBV12-4; D gene ambiguous. The CDR3 spans 12 residues. Trimming stripped 7 bases from V and 4 bases from J, with 9 bases between. DNA of the CDR3: TGTGCCAGCAAGACAATAGCAGATACGCAGTATTTT. It specifies CASKTIADTQYF.

The chain is built from TRBV5-4 and TRBJ1-4, with a weak D call TRBD1 (6 bases). The CDR3 runs to 14 residues. Germline-derived CDR1 and CDR2 are SGHNT and YYREEE (reference sequence). Trimming took 4 bases from V and 4 from J, leaving 11 bases between them. CDR3 DNA: TGTGCCAGCAGCCAGGGACACCTTAATGAAAAACTGTTTTTT. Translated, it gives CASSQGHLNEKLFF.

In its sample, this clonotype was seen many times. The gene calls are TRBV4-3 and TRBJ2-3; D is perhaps TRBD1 (5 bases). The CDR3 loop spans 16 amino acids. Per the germline V gene, CDR1 is LGHNA and CDR2 is YSLEER. V was shortened by 4 bases and J by 1 base, with 15 bases between the two germline ends. The CDR3 DNA is TGCGCCAGCAGCCCTGGACAAGGGTTTGGCACAGATACGCAGTATTTT. This gives the protein CASSPGQGFGTDTQYF.

This clonotype showed up just a few times. The chain employs TRBV7-8 and TRBJ1-3; 7 nucleotides match TRBD1. The V and J ends lost 3 bases and 2 bases, in that order; junction bases with no gene match: 7. The length of the CDR3 is 16 residues. The germline V gene encodes CDR1 SGHVS and CDR2 FQNEAQ. CDR3 nucleotides: TGTGCCAGCAGCTTTGAGGGGGCTATAGCTGGAAACACCATATATTTT. Translating it yields CASSFEGAIAGNTIYF.

This clonotype showed up many times. V usage is TRBV21-1 and J usage is TRBJ2-1; TRBD1 is the table's D call, not checked against the DNA. TRBV21-1 is labeled a pseudogene. The CDR3 consists of 16 residues. CDR3 DNA: TGTGCCAGCCCCTCAGGGACAGGGTTTCCCTACAATGAGCAGTTCTTC. Encoded protein: CASPSGTGFPYNEQFF.

This clonotype appeared many times. The chain is built from TRBV5-1 and TRBJ2-7; 8 nucleotides match TRBD1. The CDR3 is 13 residues long. J gave up 4 bases and V 6 bases, and 6 bases lay outside the gene matches. In germline, CDR1 is SGHRS, CDR2 YFSETQ. The CDR3 sequence is CASKAGGLYEQYF. CDR3 DNA sequence: TGCGCCAGCAAGGCAGGGGGCTTGTACGAGCAGTACTTC.

The chain employs TRBV5-4 and TRBJ2-5; TRBD2 agrees at 8 bases. Germline V gene lookup returns CDR1 SGHNT and CDR2 YYREEE (reference sequence). The ends lost 4 bases at V and 4 bases at J; junction bases unmatched: 6. The CDR3 length is 14 residues. CDR3 region: CASSPGTRGETQYF. CDR3 bases: TGTGCCAGCAGCCCCGGGACTAGGGGAGAGACCCAGTACTTC.

This clonotype appeared a few times. The rearrangement joins TRBV28 to TRBJ1-3; no clear D. This CDR3 is built from 13 residues. V gave up 6 bases and J gave up 5 bases, with 11 bases separating them. The germline CDR1 and CDR2 sequences are MDHEN and SYDVKM. Here the CDR3 DNA reads TGTGCCAGCAGCCGTTACGGACGAAACACCATATATTTT. Translated, it gives CASSRYGRNTIYF.

The rearrangement joins TRBV29-1 to TRBJ1-1; no clear D gene. The CDR3 consists of 13 residues. V was shortened by 7 bases and J by 3 bases, with 15 bases between the two germline ends. Germline V CDR1 and CDR2: SQVTM, ANQGSEA. As DNA, the CDR3 is TGCAGCGCTGTAAGAGAGTTGGACACTGAAGCTTTCTTT. Translation gives CSAVRELDTEAFF.

The table lists this clonotype with many counts. V usage is TRBV7-6 and J usage is TRBJ2-2; D is undetermined. The CDR3 contains 12 residues. Germline CDR1 SGHVS, CDR2 FNYEAQ. V dropped 2 bases and J dropped 6 bases, with 4 bases sitting between them. CDR3 sequence reads: CASSLLPGELFF. The CDR3 DNA reads as TGTGCCAGCAGCTTACTTCCCGGGGAGCTGTTTTTT. The full variable domain, rest sourced from reference TRBV7-6 and TRBJ2-2, is GAGVSQSPRYKVTKRGQDVALRCDPISGHVSLYWYRQALGQGPEFLTYFNYEAQQDKSGLPNDRFSAERPEGSISTLTIQRTEQRDSAMYRCASSLLPGELFFGEGSRLTVL.

This chain joins TRBV24-1 and TRBJ2-7, with TRBD1 matching over 8 bases. The ends lost 5 bases at V and 4 bases at J; junction bases unmatched: 9. This CDR3 comprises 15 residues. From germline, CDR1 is KGHDR and CDR2 SFDVKD. DNA of the CDR3: TGTGCCACCAGTGCAGGACAGGGAGGATCGTACGAGCAGTACTTC. This sequence encodes CATSAGQGGSYEQYF.

This rearrangement joins TRBV7-9 to TRBJ2-1, with 8 bases matching TRBD2. V lost 5 bases to trimming and J lost 6 bases; unmatched junction nucleotides: 12. The CDR3 covers 16 residues. CDR1 and CDR2 (germline): SEHNR, FQNEAQ (reference sequence). For the CDR3, the DNA is TGTGCCAGCAGCCCCCCCGGGCTAGCGGGTACCAATGAGCAGTTCTTC. Amino acid sequence: CASSPPGLAGTNEQFF.

This sequence joins TRBV6-7 and TRBJ2-2; 7 nucleotides align to TRBD2. TRBV6-7 is known as an ORF, though its function is uncertain. The CDR3 contains 18 residues. J lost 4 bases, V lost 5 bases, and 16 bases had no gene match. CDR3 DNA sequence: TGTGCCAGCAGTGCACCAAGGTGGGCGGGGGAGCTCACCGGGGAGCTGTTTTTT. Protein: CASSAPRWAGELTGELFF.

Only a few counts were recorded for this clonotype. The V gene is TRBV20-1, the J gene TRBJ1-1; the match to TRBD1 covers 9 bases. The CDR3 sequence is 15 residues long. V lost 6 bases to trimming and J lost 6 bases; unmatched junction nucleotides: 14. The germline V gene has CDR1 DFQATT and CDR2 SNEGSKA (reference sequence). CDR3 residues: CSANVQGQGRPEAFF. As DNA, the CDR3 is TGCAGTGCAAACGTACAGGGACAGGGACGCCCTGAAGCTTTCTTT.

This clonotype turned up a few times. This chain connects TRBV24-1 to TRBJ2-1; 8 nucleotides line up with TRBD2. The CDR3 covers 15 residues. Germline values: CDR1 KGHDR, CDR2 SFDVKD. V was clipped by 8 bases and J by 5 bases; unmatched bases: 10. In DNA form, the CDR3 reads TGTGCCACCACCGAAAGCGGGAGAGGGCACAATGAGCAGTTCTTC. Protein: CATTESGRGHNEQFF.

This clonotype was recorded many times. The chain has TRBV9 and TRBJ1-1; maybe TRBD1 (6 bases). Trimming stripped 3 bases from V and 5 bases from J, with 14 bases between. Germline values: CDR1 SGDLS, CDR2 YYNGEE. This CDR3 contains 14 residues. CDR3 nucleotides: TGTGCCAGCAGCGCCGGGGGCAGTGGGACTGAAGCTTTCTTT. Encoded protein: CASSAGGSGTEAFF.